These T cell receptor beta chains were read from a single sample in a study of T cell changes during pregnancy in multiple sclerosis. Assay: immunoSEQ multiplex PCR; the TCRdb copy retains only in-frame clones and omits some. There are more than 80,000 clones in the sample; roughly 96% occur only once, and roughly 1.1% lies in the top ten. The material was peripheral blood, obtained in the second trimester of pregnancy. These receptors were collected from a female donor with multiple sclerosis, enrolled in a pregnancy study. Each CDR3 is given with its conserved first and last residue. Each record gives: J gene, V gene, D gene, clone size, CDR3 protein. The D gene is left open where the match is weak. Where a row states a size, it is once, few, many or the class of an expanded clone; other rows omit it.

TRBJ1-1	TRBV19	TRBD1	.	CASSLNPQGATEAFF
TRBJ2-7	TRBV9	TRBD2	.	CASSDSVAGSGNEQYF
TRBJ2-7	TRBV7-2	.	.	CASSYERRSYEQYF
TRBJ1-1	TRBV4-3	TRBD1	.	CASSQGTGGNTEAFF
TRBJ2-2	TRBV28	TRBD2	once	CASSLRGLAGDTGELFF
TRBJ1-2	TRBV30	.	.	CASPGHLSYGYTF
TRBJ2-7	TRBV6-1	TRBD1	.	CASRDRGYEQYF
TRBJ1-5	TRBV28	.	.	CASQNLLPTGSHQPQHF
TRBJ2-1	TRBV7-3	TRBD2	.	CASSTHSGSSGEQFF
TRBJ2-2	TRBV19	TRBD2	once	CASSIQIGGERIGELFF
TRBJ1-5	TRBV5-1	.	.	CASSLGSGGSNQPQHF
TRBJ2-7	TRBV30	.	.	CAGGTAYEQYF
TRBJ2-1	TRBV6-1	TRBD2	.	CASQLAGVYNEQFF
TRBJ2-3	TRBV5-1	.	.	CASSDGTPSTDTQYF
TRBJ1-1	TRBV5-1	TRBD1	.	CASSSGDSSNTEAFF
TRBJ1-2	TRBV5-1	.	.	CASSLRNLGGDGYTF
TRBJ1-2	TRBV25-1	.	.	CASSQTGTPYGYTF
TRBJ2-3	TRBV27	TRBD1	.	CASSLGTGVTDTQYF
TRBJ2-7	TRBV4-1	.	.	CASSQRNSPLYEQYF
TRBJ2-2	TRBV11-2	.	.	CASSSDTGELFF
TRBJ1-2	TRBV15	TRBD1	.	CVTGGKDYGYTF
TRBJ2-3	TRBV30	.	.	CAGVPGPVAEWALSTDTQYF
TRBJ2-3	TRBV2	TRBD1	.	CASSVQGAITDTQYF
TRBJ2-7	TRBV7-9	.	.	CASSQGGGHYEQYF
TRBJ2-5	TRBV9	.	.	CASSVARGRGETQYF
TRBJ1-1	TRBV30	.	once	CAWSPYGTEAFF
TRBJ2-7	TRBV7-9	.	.	CASSSTESYEQYF
TRBJ2-2	TRBV11-2	TRBD2	.	CASRKGSSGRTGELFF
TRBJ2-7	TRBV30	TRBD1	once	CAWGTGASYEQYF
TRBJ2-1	TRBV4-2	TRBD2	.	CASSQDLRGRAGNEQFF
TRBJ1-1	TRBV4-2	TRBD1	.	CASSSTTGGILNTEAFF
TRBJ2-7	TRBV6-6	TRBD1	.	CASSPTRDRGGEQYF
TRBJ2-1	TRBV4-3	.	.	CASSQRGGALGHEQFF
TRBJ2-1	TRBV7-6	.	.	CASSLEGYSSNEQFF
TRBJ2-7	TRBV10-3	.	once	CAISIRGTSSYLSYEQYF
TRBJ1-2	TRBV2	TRBD1	.	CASSIAPGTDEYGYTF
TRBJ1-1	TRBV20-1	.	.	CSALNTEAFF